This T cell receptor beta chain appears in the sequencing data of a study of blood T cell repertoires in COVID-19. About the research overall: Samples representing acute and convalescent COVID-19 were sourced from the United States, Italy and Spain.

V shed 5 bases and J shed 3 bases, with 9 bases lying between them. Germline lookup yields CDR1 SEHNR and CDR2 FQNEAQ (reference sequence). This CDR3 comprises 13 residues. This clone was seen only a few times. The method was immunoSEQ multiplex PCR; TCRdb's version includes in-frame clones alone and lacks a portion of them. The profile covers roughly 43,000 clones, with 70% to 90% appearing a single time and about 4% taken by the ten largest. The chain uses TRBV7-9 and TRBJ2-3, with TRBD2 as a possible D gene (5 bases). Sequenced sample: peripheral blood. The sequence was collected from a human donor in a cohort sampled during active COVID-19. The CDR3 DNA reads TGTGCCAGCAGCCACCCGGGGACAGATACGCAGTATTTT. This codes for CASSHPGTDTQYF.